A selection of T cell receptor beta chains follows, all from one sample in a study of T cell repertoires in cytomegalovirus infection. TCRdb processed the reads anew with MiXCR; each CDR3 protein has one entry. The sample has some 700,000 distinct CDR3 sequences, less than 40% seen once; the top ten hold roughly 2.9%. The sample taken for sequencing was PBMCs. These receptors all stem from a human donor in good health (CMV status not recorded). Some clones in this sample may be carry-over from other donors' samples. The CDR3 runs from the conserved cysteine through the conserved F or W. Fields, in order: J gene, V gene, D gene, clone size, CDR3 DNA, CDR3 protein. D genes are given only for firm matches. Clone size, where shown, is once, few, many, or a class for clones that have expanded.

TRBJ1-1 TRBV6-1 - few TGTGCCAGCAGTGAAGGAATTCACACTGAAGCTTTCTTT CASSEGIHTEAFF
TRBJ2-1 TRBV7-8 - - TGTGCCAGCCACTTGTACGGGGGCCTGAACGATGAGCAGTTCTTC CASHLYGGLNDEQFF
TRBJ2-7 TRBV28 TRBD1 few TGTGCCAGTACCCTTCCGACAGGGGGTACGGGCGAGCAGTACTTC CASTLPTGGTGEQYF
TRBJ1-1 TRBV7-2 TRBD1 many TGTGCCAGCAGCATCCGACCCACTTCAGGGGGCATCGGCACTGAAGCTTTCTTT CASSIRPTSGGIGTEAFF
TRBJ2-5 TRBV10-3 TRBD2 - TGTGCCATCAGGGGGACTAGCGGGGAGACCCAGTACTTC CAIRGTSGETQYF
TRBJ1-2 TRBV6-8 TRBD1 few TGTGCCAGCAGTTACTATTTTACAGGGGACTATGGCTACACCTTC CASSYYFTGDYGYTF
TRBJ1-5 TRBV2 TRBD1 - TGTGCCAGCAGTGATCCCGGACAGGGGAATCAGCCCCAGCATTTT CASSDPGQGNQPQHF
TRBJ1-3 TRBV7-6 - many TGTGCCAGCAGCTTCGGGGACGGAGTAAACACCATATATTTT CASSFGDGVNTIYF
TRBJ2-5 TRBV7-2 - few TGTGCCAGCAGCTTAGCGCGAGGGTCAGGGTTGGTGTACGAGACCCAGTACTTC CASSLARGSGLVYETQYF
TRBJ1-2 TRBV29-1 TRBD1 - TGCAGCGCCAGGACAGGGTGGAGTGGCTACACCTTC CSARTGWSGYTF
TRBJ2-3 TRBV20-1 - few TGCAGTGCAAACGGTGGGGTTGGTACGCAGTATTTT CSANGGVGTQYF
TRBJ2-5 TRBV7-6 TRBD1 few TGTGCCAGCAGCCCCGGGGGACAGGGTCCAAAAGAGACCCAGTACTTC CASSPGGQGPKETQYF
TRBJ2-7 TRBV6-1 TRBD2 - TGTGCCAGCAGTCCCTATAGCGGGAGTGGCGACGAGCAGTACTTC CASSPYSGSGDEQYF
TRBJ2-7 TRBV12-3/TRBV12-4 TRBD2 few TGTGCCAGCAGGATGGGACTAGCGGGGCCCTACGAGCAGTACTTC CASRMGLAGPYEQYF
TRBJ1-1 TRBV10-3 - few TGTGCCATCAGGGATAGACAGTCCTCGAACACTGAAGCTTTCTTT CAIRDRQSSNTEAFF
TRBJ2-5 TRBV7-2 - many TGTGCCAGCAGCGGCTCCAGCCAAGAGACCCAGTACTTC CASSGSSQETQYF
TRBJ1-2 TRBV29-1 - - TGCAGCGTTGTTCAGGAGCTGGCGGCCTATGGCTACACCTTC CSVVQELAAYGYTF
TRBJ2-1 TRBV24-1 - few TGTGCCACCAGTGCAACAACCGGATACAATGAGCAGTTCTTC CATSATTGYNEQFF
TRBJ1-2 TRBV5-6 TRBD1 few TGTGCCAGCAGCCCGGGACAGGGTTCCCCCTATGGCTACACCTTC CASSPGQGSPYGYTF
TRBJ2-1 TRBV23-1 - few TGCGCCAGCAGTCAGACGGGGTATTTCTCCTACAATGAGCAGTTCTTC CASSQTGYFSYNEQFF
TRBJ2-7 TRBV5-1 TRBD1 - TGCGCCAGCAGCTTGGGGCACCCGGGACAGGGGGCATACGAGCAGTACTTC CASSLGHPGQGAYEQYF
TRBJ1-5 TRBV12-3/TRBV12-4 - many TGTGCCAGCAGTTTGAGTCAGGGCGCAAATCAGCCCCAGCATTTT CASSLSQGANQPQHF
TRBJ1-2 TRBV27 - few TGTGCCAGCAGTCCAACTCCCCGGGACCGGCGGCGTCGAGGCTACACCTTC CASSPTPRDRRRRGYTF
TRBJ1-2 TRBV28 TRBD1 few TGTGCCAGCAGTAGACAGGGATTGAACTATGGCTACACCTTC CASSRQGLNYGYTF
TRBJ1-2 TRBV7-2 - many TGTGCCAGCAGCCCTCACCAGACTAACTATGGCTACACCTTC CASSPHQTNYGYTF
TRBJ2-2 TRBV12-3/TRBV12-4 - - TGTGCCAGCAGCCTCCTAGTCCGGGAGCTGTTTTTT CASSLLVRELFF